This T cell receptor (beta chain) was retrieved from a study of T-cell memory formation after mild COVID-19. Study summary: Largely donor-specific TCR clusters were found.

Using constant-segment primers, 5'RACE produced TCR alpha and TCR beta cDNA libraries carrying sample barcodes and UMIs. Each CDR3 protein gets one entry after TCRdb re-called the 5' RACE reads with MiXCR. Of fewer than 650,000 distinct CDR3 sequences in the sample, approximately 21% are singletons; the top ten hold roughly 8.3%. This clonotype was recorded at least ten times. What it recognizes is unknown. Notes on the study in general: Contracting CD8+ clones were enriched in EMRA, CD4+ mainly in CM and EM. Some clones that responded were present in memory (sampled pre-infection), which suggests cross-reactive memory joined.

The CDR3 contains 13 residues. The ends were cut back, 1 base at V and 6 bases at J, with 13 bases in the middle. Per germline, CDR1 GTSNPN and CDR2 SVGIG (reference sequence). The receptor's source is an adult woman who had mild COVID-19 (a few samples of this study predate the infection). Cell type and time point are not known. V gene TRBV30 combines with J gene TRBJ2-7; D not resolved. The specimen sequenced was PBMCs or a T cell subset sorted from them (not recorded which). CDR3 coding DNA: TGTGCCTGGAGTGCACAACAGTACGGCGAGCAGTACTTC. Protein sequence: CAWSAQQYGEQYF.